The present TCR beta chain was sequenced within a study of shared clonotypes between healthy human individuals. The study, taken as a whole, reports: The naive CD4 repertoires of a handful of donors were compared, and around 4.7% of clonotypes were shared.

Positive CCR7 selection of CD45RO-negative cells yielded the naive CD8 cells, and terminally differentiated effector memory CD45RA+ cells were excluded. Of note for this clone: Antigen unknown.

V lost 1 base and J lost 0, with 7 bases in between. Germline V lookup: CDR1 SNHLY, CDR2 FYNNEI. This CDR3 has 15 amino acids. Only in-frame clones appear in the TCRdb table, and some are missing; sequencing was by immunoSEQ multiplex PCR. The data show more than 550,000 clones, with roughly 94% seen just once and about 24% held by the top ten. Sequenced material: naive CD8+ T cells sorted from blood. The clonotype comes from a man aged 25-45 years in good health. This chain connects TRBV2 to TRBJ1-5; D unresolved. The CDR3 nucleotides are TGTGCCAGCAGTGAAGGGCAGTATAGCAATCAGCCCCAGCATTTT. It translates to CASSEGQYSNQPQHF.